These T cell receptor beta chains were read from a single sample in a study of shared clonotypes between healthy human individuals. Produced via immunoSEQ multiplex PCR; TCRdb's table is partial and in-frame only. The sample contains around 510,000 clones, around 76% of which appear only once. What was sequenced was PBMCs. The source of these receptors is a woman aged 40 to 50 in good health. Some clones in this sample may be carry-over from other donors' samples. Each CDR3 is given with its conserved first and last residue. The D gene is left open where the match is weak. For some rows the clone size is stated as once, few or many, or as a class when expanded; others skip it.

d_gene	j_gene	abundance	v_gene	CDR3nt	CDR3aa
-	TRBJ2-2	once	TRBV7-3	TGTGCCAGCAGCCCCGGACGTTCGACCGGGGAGCTGTTTTTT	CASSPGRSTGELFF
-	TRBJ2-1	-	TRBV7-2	TGTGCCAGCAGCCCCCAAGCTAATGAGCAGTTCTTC	CASSPQANEQFF
-	TRBJ2-7	-	TRBV5-4	TGTGCCAGCCGCGGTAGGGGGGCGCGAAACGGCTACGAGCAGTACTTC	CASRGRGARNGYEQYF
TRBD2	TRBJ2-5	-	TRBV9	TGTGCCAGCAGCGTGAGCCCGGGAGGCGAACAAGAGACCCAGTACTTC	CASSVSPGGEQETQYF
TRBD2	TRBJ2-2	-	TRBV29-1	TGCAGCGTTACACCGGGACTAGCGGGAGGGGCCGGGGAGCTGTTTTTT	CSVTPGLAGGAGELFF
-	TRBJ1-3	once	TRBV28	TGTGCCAGCAGTTCCCCCGGACGGTACTCTGGAAACACCATATATTTT	CASSSPGRYSGNTIYF
-	TRBJ2-3	-	TRBV28	TGTGCCAGCAGTTTAGCCCGGGGCACAGATACGCAGTATTTT	CASSLARGTDTQYF
-	TRBJ1-1	-	TRBV18	TGTGCCAGCTCACCAGGGAGCGGGAACACTGAAGCTTTCTTT	CASSPGSGNTEAFF
-	TRBJ2-3	-	TRBV15	TGTGCCACCAGCTTTATGAGAAGCCCAGATACGCAGTATTTT	CATSFMRSPDTQYF
TRBD1	TRBJ2-7	-	TRBV2	TGTGCCAGCACGGGGACAGGGGGCGGCGAGCAGTACTTC	CASTGTGGGEQYF
-	TRBJ1-4	-	TRBV7-2	TGTGCCAGCAGCTCACCGGACAGCCCTAATGAAAAACTGTTTTTT	CASSSPDSPNEKLFF
-	TRBJ2-5	few	TRBV2	TGTGCCAGCAGTGTGGACCGCGGCCAAGAGACCCAGTACTTC	CASSVDRGQETQYF
-	TRBJ2-5	-	TRBV28	TGTGCCAGCAGTTTCTCTAGTTTAGTTGTAGGAGAGACCCAGTACTTC	CASSFSSLVVGETQYF
-	TRBJ2-5	once	TRBV2	TGTGCCAGCAGGGGACGTAAGGGAGGAGGAGGAGAGACCCAGTACTTC	CASRGRKGGGGETQYF
-	TRBJ1-1	-	TRBV4-1	TGCGCCAGCAGCCAAGATCGGTCACGAGACACTGAAGCTTTCTTT	CASSQDRSRDTEAFF
TRBD2	TRBJ2-5	-	TRBV5-1	TGCGCCGGCCGGGCTAGCGGGAGTGAGACCCAGTACTTC	CAGRASGSETQYF